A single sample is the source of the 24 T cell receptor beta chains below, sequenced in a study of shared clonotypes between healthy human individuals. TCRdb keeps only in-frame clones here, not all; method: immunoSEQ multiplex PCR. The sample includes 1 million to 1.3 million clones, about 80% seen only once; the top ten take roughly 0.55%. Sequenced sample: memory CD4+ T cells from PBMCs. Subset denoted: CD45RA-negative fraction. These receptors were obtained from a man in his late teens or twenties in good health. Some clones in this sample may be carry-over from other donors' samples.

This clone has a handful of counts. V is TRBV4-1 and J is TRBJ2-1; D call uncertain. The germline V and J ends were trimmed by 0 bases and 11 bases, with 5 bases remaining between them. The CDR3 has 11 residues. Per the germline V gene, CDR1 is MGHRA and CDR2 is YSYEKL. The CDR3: CASSQDAQQFF. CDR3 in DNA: TGCGCCAGCAGCCAAGATGCACAGCAGTTCTTC.

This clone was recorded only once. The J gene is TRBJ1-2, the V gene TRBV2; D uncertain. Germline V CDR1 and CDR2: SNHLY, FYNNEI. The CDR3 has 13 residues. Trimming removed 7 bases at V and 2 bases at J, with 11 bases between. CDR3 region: CASNLRENYGYTF. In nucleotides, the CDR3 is TGTGCCAGCAATTTACGGGAGAACTATGGCTACACCTTC.

The CDR3 region has the DNA TGTGCCAGCAGTTCCCCCGGGCACGGGGACTATGGCTACACCTTC. Its translation is CASSSPGHGDYGYTF. The chain has TRBV28 and TRBJ1-2, with D unresolved. The CDR3 sequence is 15 residues long. Trimming stripped 4 bases from V and 3 bases from J, with 15 bases between. Germline V lookup: CDR1 MDHEN, CDR2 SYDVKM.

The CDR3 DNA reads as TGTGCCAGCAGTTACCTTAGCGGGACCACGCCAGATACGCAGTATTTT. It encodes CASSYLSGTTPDTQYF. V and J are TRBV7-3 and TRBJ2-3; 8 bases align to TRBD2. CDR1 is SGHTA and CDR2 is FQGTGA in the germline V gene. The CDR3 length is 16 residues. V gave up 6 bases and J gave up 4 bases; unmatched junction bases: 12.

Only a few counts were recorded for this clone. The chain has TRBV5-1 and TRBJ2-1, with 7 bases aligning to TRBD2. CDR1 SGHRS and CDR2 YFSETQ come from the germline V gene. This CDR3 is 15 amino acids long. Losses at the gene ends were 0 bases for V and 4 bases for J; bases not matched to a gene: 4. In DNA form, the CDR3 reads TGCGCCAGCAGCTTGGGTGCTAGCGGTTACAATGAGCAGTTCTTC. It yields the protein CASSLGASGYNEQFF.

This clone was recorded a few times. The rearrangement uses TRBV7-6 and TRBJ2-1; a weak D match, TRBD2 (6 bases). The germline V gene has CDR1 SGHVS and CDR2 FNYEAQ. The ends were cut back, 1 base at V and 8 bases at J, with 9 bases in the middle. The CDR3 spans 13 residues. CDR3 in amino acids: CASSLGGADEQFF. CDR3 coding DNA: TGTGCCAGCAGCTTAGGCGGGGCAGATGAGCAGTTCTTC.

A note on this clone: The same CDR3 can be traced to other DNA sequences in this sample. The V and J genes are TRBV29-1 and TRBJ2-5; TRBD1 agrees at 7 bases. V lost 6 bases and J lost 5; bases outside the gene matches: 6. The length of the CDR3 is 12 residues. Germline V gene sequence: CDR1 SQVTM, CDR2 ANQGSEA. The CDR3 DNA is TGCAGCGTCCGACAGGGTGGTGAGACCCAGTACTTC. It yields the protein CSVRQGGETQYF.

The CDR3 DNA is TGTGCCAGCAGCTCCAAAGGACCTCGGGAGACCCAGTACTTC. This translates into CASSSKGPRETQYF. The V gene is TRBV7-9, the J gene TRBJ2-5; D gene unclear. This CDR3 comprises 14 residues. CDR1 and CDR2 from the germline V gene are SEHNR and FQNEAQ (reference sequence). The V end was cut by 4 bases, the J end by 5 bases, with 14 bases between. Together with reference TRBV7-9 and TRBJ2-5, the CDR3 gives the full variable domain: DTGVSQNPRHKITKRGQNVTFRCDPISEHNRLYWYRQTLGQGPEFLTYFQNEAQLEKSRLLSDRFSAERPKGSFSTLEIQRTEQGDSAMYLCASSSKGPRETQYFGPGTRLLVL.

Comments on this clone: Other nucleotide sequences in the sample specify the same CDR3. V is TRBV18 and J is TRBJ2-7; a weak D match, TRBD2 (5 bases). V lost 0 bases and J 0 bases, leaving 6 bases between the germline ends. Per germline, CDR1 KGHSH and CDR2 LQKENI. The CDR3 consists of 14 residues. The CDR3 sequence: CASSPPGLSYEQYF. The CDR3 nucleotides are TGTGCCAGCTCACCACCCGGACTCTCCTACGAGCAGTACTTC.

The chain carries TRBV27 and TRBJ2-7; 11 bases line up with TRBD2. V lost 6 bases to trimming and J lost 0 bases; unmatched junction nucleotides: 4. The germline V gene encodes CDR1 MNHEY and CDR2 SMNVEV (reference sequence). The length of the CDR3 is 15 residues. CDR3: CASSRLAGSSYEQYF. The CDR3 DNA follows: TGTGCCAGCAGCCGACTAGCGGGAAGCTCCTACGAGCAGTACTTC.

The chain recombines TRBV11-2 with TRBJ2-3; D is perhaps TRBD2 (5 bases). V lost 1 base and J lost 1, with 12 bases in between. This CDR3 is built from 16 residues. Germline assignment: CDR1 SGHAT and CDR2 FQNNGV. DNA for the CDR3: TGTGCCAGCAGCTTAGGTCTAGCACAACGCACAGATACGCAGTATTTT. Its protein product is CASSLGLAQRTDTQYF.

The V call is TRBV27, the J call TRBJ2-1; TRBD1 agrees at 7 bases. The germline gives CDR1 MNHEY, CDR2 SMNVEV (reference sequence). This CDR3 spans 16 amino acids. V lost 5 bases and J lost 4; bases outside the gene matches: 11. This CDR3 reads CASSRQGLNIYNEQFF. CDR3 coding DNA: TGTGCCAGCAGTCGACAGGGTTTGAACATTTACAATGAGCAGTTCTTC.

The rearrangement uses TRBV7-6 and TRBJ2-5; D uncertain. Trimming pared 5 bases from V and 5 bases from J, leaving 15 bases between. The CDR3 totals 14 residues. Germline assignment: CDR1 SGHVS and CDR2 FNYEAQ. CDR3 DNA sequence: TGTGCCAGCAGCACCGTTTTTGGTGGGGAGACCCAGTACTTC. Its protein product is CASSTVFGGETQYF.

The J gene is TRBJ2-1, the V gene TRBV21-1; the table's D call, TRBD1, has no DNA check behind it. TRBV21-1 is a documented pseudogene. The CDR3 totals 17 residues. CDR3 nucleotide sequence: TGTGCCAGCAGCAAAGGGGGGCCTTTCACACACGTCAATGAGCAGTTCTTC. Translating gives CASSKGGPFTHVNEQFF.

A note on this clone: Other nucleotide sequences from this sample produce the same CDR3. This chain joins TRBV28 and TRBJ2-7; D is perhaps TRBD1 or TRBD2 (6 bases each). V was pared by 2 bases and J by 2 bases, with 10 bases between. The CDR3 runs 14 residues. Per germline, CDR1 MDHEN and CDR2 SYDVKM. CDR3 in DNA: TGTGCCAGCAGTTTAGAGGGGGGTCCCTACGAGCAGTACTTC. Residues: CASSLEGGPYEQYF.

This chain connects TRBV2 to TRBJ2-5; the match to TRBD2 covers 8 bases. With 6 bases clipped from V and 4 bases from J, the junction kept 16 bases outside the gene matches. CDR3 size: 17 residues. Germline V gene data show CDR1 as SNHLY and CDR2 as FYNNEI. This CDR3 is CASSRIGGTSQGETQYF. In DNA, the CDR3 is TGTGCCAGCAGCCGAATCGGGGGGACTAGTCAGGGAGAGACCCAGTACTTC.

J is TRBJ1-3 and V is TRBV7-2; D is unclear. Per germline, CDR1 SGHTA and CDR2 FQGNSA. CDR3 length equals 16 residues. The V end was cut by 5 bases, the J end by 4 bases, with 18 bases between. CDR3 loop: CASSPLGVGSGNTIYF. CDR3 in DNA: TGTGCCAGCAGCCCCCTAGGTGTCGGCTCCGGAAACACCATATATTTT.

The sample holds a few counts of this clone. CDR3 in amino acids: CASTVRTAYTEAFF. The CDR3 DNA reads as TGTGCCAGCACTGTCAGGACTGCATACACTGAAGCTTTCTTT. This rearrangement joins TRBV2 to TRBJ1-1; D gene uncertain. Germline V gene lookup returns CDR1 SNHLY and CDR2 FYNNEI. This CDR3 is 14 amino acids long. Trimming removed 7 bases from V and 3 bases from J, with 15 bases in between.

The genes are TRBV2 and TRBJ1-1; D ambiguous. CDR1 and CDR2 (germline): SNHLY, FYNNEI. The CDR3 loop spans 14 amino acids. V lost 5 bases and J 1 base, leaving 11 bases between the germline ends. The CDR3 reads CASSFYAGNTEAFF. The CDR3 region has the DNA TGTGCCAGCAGTTTTTATGCGGGGAACACTGAAGCTTTCTTT.

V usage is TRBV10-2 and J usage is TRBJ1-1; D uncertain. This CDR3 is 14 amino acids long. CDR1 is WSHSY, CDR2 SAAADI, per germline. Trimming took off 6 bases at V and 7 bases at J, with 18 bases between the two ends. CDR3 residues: CASRTDGVAVEAFF. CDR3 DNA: TGCGCCAGCAGAACTGACGGGGTGGCGGTTGAAGCTTTCTTT.

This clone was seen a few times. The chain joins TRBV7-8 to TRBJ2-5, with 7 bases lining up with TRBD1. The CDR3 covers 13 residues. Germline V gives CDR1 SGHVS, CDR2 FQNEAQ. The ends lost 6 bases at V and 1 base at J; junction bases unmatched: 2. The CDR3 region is CASSRDSQETQYF. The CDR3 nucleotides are TGTGCCAGCAGTCGGGACAGCCAAGAGACCCAGTACTTC.

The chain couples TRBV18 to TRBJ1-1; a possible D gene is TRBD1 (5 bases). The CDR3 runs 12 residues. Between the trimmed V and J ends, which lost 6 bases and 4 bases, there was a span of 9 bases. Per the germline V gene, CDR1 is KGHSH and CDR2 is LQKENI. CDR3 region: CASSTGGTEAFF. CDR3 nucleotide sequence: TGTGCCAGCTCTACAGGCGGCACTGAAGCTTTCTTT.

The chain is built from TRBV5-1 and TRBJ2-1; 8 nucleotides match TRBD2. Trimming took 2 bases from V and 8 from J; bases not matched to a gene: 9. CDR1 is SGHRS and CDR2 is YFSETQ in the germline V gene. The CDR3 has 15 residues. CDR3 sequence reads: CASSFFREGRDEQFF. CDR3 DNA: TGCGCCAGCAGCTTTTTCCGGGAGGGCCGGGATGAGCAGTTCTTC.

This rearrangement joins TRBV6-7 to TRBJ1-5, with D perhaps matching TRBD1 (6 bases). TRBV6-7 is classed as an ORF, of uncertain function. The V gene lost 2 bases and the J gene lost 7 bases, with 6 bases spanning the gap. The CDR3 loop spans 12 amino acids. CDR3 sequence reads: CASSYDRQPQHF. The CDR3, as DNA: TGTGCCAGCAGTTACGACAGGCAGCCCCAGCATTTT.